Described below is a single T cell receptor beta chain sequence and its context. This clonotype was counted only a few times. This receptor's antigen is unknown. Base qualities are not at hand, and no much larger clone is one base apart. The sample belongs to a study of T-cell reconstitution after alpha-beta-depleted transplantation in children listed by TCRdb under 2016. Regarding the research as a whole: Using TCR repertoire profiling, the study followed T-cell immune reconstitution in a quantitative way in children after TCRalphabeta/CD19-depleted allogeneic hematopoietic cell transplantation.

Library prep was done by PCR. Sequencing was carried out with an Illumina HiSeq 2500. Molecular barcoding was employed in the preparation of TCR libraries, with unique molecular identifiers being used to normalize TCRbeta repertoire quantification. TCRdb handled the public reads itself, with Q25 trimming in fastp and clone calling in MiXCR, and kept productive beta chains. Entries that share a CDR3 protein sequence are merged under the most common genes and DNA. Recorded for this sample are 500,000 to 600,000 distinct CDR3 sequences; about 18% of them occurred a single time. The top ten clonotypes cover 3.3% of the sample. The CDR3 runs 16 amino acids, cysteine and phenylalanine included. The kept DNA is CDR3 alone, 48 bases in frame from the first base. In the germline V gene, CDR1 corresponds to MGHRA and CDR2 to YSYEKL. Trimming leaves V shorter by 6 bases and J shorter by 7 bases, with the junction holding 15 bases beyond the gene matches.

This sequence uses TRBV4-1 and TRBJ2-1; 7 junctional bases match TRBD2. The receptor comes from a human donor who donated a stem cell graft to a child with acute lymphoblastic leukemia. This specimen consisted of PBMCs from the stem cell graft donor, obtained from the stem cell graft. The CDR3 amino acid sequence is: CASSRPVAGAKNEQFF. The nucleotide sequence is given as TGCGCCAGCAGTCGCCCCGTCGCGGGAGCAAAGAATGAGCAGTTCTTC.